The clone carrying this TCR beta chain was seen once. Its antigen is as yet unknown. These data are taken from a study of immune evolution from preneoplasia to lung adenocarcinoma. Between the mid-2010s and the late 2010s, patients underwent resection in Japan or China. The study, taken as a whole, reports: Top clone share appeared to fall from AAH through AIS, MIA, adenocarcinoma. Clonality was highest in normal lung, lower in later-stage lesions apparently.

Clones were read by immunoSEQ multiplex PCR, and TCRdb kept only the in-frame ones, dropping some. Seen here are about 9,400 clones, 90% observed once, and the top ten hold 2% to 2.5%. The source material was FFPE invasive lung adenocarcinoma tissue. The clonotype was recovered from a person in their 70s with invasive lung adenocarcinoma.

CDR3 amino acids: CASRPDRDYYGYTF. CDR3 nucleotide sequence: TGTGCCAGCAGACCCGACAGGGATTACTATGGCTACACCTTC. The chain has TRBV6-1 and TRBJ1-2; 7 bases fit TRBD1. The CDR3 loop spans 14 amino acids. Trimming cost V 6 bases and J 3 bases; bases outside gene matches: 7. In germline, CDR1 is MNHNS, CDR2 SASEGT.